The source of this T cell receptor (beta chain) is a study of blood T cell repertoires in COVID-19. For the study at large: Samples came from the United States, Italy and Spain, spanning acute and convalescent COVID-19. In each case, the material was cDNA or gDNA derived from T cells, B-cell-depleted T cells, or PBMCs.

For this clone: Other DNA sequences from this sample encode an identical CDR3 as well.

J was trimmed by 3 bases and V by 4 bases; bases with no gene match: 5. The CDR3 totals 14 residues. Germline V gene data show CDR1 as LGHNA and CDR2 as YSLEER. Original data processing: Reference gene primer amplification gave nucleated cell count estimates. Only in-frame clones appear in the TCRdb table, and some are missing; sequencing was by immunoSEQ multiplex PCR. V, J and clone size are taken as reported in that table, and D and trimming were inferred from the DNA itself. The data hold approximately 97,000 clones, with roughly 88% observed a single time. Sequenced sample: peripheral blood. J is TRBJ2-7 and V is TRBV4-3, with 8 bases identical to TRBD1. The sequence was obtained from a human donor in a cohort sampled during active COVID-19. CDR3: CASSPGQGDYEQYF. In DNA, the CDR3 is TGCGCCAGCAGCCCTGGACAGGGAGACTACGAGCAGTACTTC.